The 20 T cell receptor beta chains reported below all come from one sample, sequenced in a study of shared clonotypes between healthy human individuals. This table comes from immunoSEQ multiplex PCR, and its TCRdb copy is limited to in-frame clones, with some not included. This table holds about 1 million clones, around four fifths found once. The sequenced sample consisted of memory CD4+ T cells sorted from blood. Subset defined: CD45RA-negative fraction. The receptor source for this set is a man younger than 35 in good health.

On this clone: The same CDR3 can be traced to other DNA sequences in this sample. The chain is built from TRBV9 and TRBJ2-2; D gene ambiguous. Deletions cut 0 bases from V and 0 bases from J, with 3 bases between. Germline CDR1 reads SGDLS; CDR2 reads YYNGEE. The CDR3 is made up of 14 amino acids. Written as DNA, the CDR3 is TGTGCCAGCAGCGTAGTCTCGAACACCGGGGAGCTGTTTTTT. Encoded protein: CASSVVSNTGELFF.

The CDR3 DNA reads as TGTGCCAGCAGCGACTTATCAGGAAGGTCCTATAATTCACCCCTCCACTTT. The encoded protein is CASSDLSGRSYNSPLHF. The chain links TRBV9 to TRBJ1-6; D unresolved. The CDR3 spans 17 residues. Germline V lookup: CDR1 SGDLS, CDR2 YYNGEE. Trimming cost V 3 bases and J 1 base, with 14 bases left between them.

This clone has just a few counts. The rearrangement joins TRBV6-5 to TRBJ1-3; D possibly corresponds to TRBD1 (6 bases). Trimming pared 5 bases from V and 4 bases from J, leaving 9 bases between. The CDR3 contains 13 residues. CDR1 MNHEY and CDR2 SVGAGI come from the germline V gene. Here the CDR3 DNA reads TGTGCCAGCAGTGGGACACAGGGAAACACCATATATTTT. This codes for CASSGTQGNTIYF.

This clone was recorded once. The chain is built from TRBV6-1 and TRBJ2-1; D remains unclear. Germline V gene data show CDR1 as MNHNS and CDR2 as SASEGT. V was pared by 1 base and J by 4 bases, with 20 bases between. The CDR3 extends over 18 amino acids. In DNA form, the CDR3 reads TGTGCCAGCAGTGAAGATGCAGCCTTGCATGATCGGTACAATGAGCAGTTCTTC. It specifies CASSEDAALHDRYNEQFF.

The chain employs TRBV29-1 and TRBJ2-7, with a tentative D call TRBD2 (5 bases). V lost 7 bases and J 4 bases, leaving 20 bases between the germline ends. Germline V gene sequence: CDR1 SQVTM, CDR2 ANQGSEA. The CDR3 length is 14 residues. CDR3 loop: CSAARDVAAYEQYF. CDR3 coding DNA: TGCAGCGCGGCCCGGGATGTGGCGGCATACGAGCAGTACTTC.

This clone was found once. This chain joins TRBV6-5 and TRBJ2-3, with unresolved D. Germline CDR1 is MNHEY and CDR2 is SVGAGI. V gave up 7 bases and J gave up 0 bases, with 8 bases separating them. The CDR3 spans 13 residues. The CDR3 reads CASTRTSTDTQYF. The CDR3 nucleotides read TGTGCCAGCACCCGGACCAGCACAGATACGCAGTATTTT.

The genes are TRBV11-3 and TRBJ2-1; 14 bases are a match to TRBD2. The CDR3 consists of 16 residues. Germline loops: CDR1 SGHNT, CDR2 YENEEA. Trimming at V came to 5 bases and at J to 9 bases, leaving 9 bases not matched to a gene. In DNA, the CDR3 is TGTGCCAGCAGCCCGGGGACTAGCGGGAGCGGGGGTGAGCAGTTCTTC. This translates into CASSPGTSGSGGEQFF.

This clone occurred a few times. The junction departs from the called germline gene at one end, perhaps through a read error. J is TRBJ2-7 and V is TRBV20-1; D unclear. This CDR3 region has 11 residues. Germline V gene lookup returns CDR1 DFQATT and CDR2 SNEGSKA (reference sequence). In DNA, the CDR3 is TGCAGTGCTAGAGTGTCGGTCGATTCTTTCTTC. Translating gives CSARVSVDSFF.

The rearrangement joins TRBV5-6 to TRBJ1-4, with D possibly TRBD1 on 5 matching bases. Germline V gives CDR1 SGHDT, CDR2 YYEEEE. V was shortened by 4 bases and J by 4 bases, with 11 bases between the two germline ends. The CDR3 runs 14 residues. Here the CDR3 reads CASSEGRLNEKLFF. The CDR3 bases are TGTGCCAGCAGCGAGGGACGCCTTAATGAAAAACTGTTTTTT.

This chain uses TRBV9 with TRBJ1-1; D gene unclear. CDR1 SGDLS and CDR2 YYNGEE come from the germline V gene. Trimming took 4 bases from V and 9 from J, leaving 19 bases between them. The CDR3 contains 14 residues. The DNA of the CDR3 is TGTGCCAGCAGCCTCGATGAAGGCGAACGCAAAGCTTTCTTT. It specifies CASSLDEGERKAFF.

The chain employs TRBV11-2 and TRBJ2-5, with D maybe TRBD2 (6 bases). Germline lookup yields CDR1 SGHAT and CDR2 FQNNGV. This CDR3 contains 15 residues. V lost 0 bases and J 4 bases, leaving 12 bases between the germline ends. In DNA form, the CDR3 reads TGTGCCAGCAGCTTAGATGGGGGGTGGTCAGAGACCCAGTACTTC. Encoded protein: CASSLDGGWSETQYF.

V and J are TRBV23-1 and TRBJ1-5, with D maybe TRBD1 (5 bases). TRBV23-1 is treated as an ORF (open reading frame) with a function not yet certain. This CDR3 is 16 amino acids long. Between the trimmed V and J ends, which lost 0 bases and 2 bases, there was a span of 11 bases. Here the CDR3 reads CASSQSRGRGNQPQHF. The CDR3 coding sequence is TGCGCCAGCAGTCAATCGAGGGGCAGGGGCAATCAGCCCCAGCATTTT.

V gene TRBV5-4 combines with J gene TRBJ2-7; 9 nucleotides align to TRBD1. The CDR3 consists of 13 residues. With V trimmed by 5 bases and J by 4 bases, 4 bases remained unmatched. The V gene's germline CDR1 is SGHNT and CDR2 YYREEE (reference sequence). The chain's CDR3 is CASSYRGLYEQYF. CDR3 sequence (DNA): TGTGCCAGCAGTTACAGGGGGCTTTACGAGCAGTACTTC. The variable domain in full, completed from reference TRBV5-4 and TRBJ2-7, reads ETGVTQSPTHLIKTRGQQVTLRCSSQSGHNTVSWYQQALGQGPQFIFQYYREEENGRGNFPPRFSGLQFPNYSSELNVNALELDDSALYLCASSYRGLYEQYFGPGTRLTVT.

CDR3 sequence: CASSLWGEGNQPQHF. CDR3 sequence (DNA): TGTGCCAGCAGCTTGTGGGGGGAGGGCAATCAGCCCCAGCATTTT. The chain has TRBV5-5 and TRBJ1-5; D possibly corresponds to TRBD1 (5 bases). Germline loops: CDR1 SGHKS, CDR2 YYEKEE (reference sequence). CDR3 size: 15 residues. V was cut by 1 base and J by 2 bases, with 10 bases left in between.

This clone was counted once. The rearrangement joins TRBV5-1 to TRBJ2-5; D is tentatively TRBD1 or TRBD2 (5 bases each). The J call may be faulty, since TRBJ2-7 better matches the DNA end. The CDR3 runs 14 residues. In germline, CDR1 is SGHRS, CDR2 YFSETQ. The CDR3 here is CASSTGTLGYEQYF. The DNA of the CDR3 is TGCGCCAGCAGCACCGGGACGCTCGGTTACGAGCAGTACTTC.

This chain joins TRBV11-3 and TRBJ2-2; 8 bases are a match to TRBD1. V dropped 4 bases and J dropped 4; count of bases not matched to a gene: 5. The CDR3 has 15 residues. The germline V gene has CDR1 SGHNT and CDR2 YENEEA. CDR3 loop: CASSSTGAGTGELFF. CDR3 bases: TGTGCCAGCAGCTCGACAGGGGCGGGCACCGGGGAGCTGTTTTTT.

The genes are TRBV19 and TRBJ1-1; D may be TRBD1 (5 bases). Germline V gene sequence: CDR1 LNHDA, CDR2 SQIVND (reference sequence). The CDR3 length is 14 residues. V lost 2 bases, J lost 4 bases, and 11 bases lay in between. DNA of the CDR3: TGTGCCAGTAGTATACAGGGTGGAATCACTGAAGCTTTCTTT. This gives the protein CASSIQGGITEAFF.

As DNA, the CDR3 is TGTGCCACTCCACGGCCAAAGGACGTTTACTTC. It codes for CATPRPKDVYF. The rearrangement links TRBV6-4 to TRBJ2-5; the D is unclear. The CDR3 spans 11 residues. Germline-derived CDR1 and CDR2 are MRHNA and SNTAGT. The V end was cut by 10 bases, the J end by 14 bases, with 20 bases between.

The chain carries TRBV7-9 and TRBJ1-4; D is possibly TRBD1 (5 bases). Germline CDR1 and CDR2: SEHNR and FQNEAQ (reference sequence). Trimming removed 4 bases at V and 8 bases at J, with 17 bases between. The CDR3 has 15 residues. The CDR3 here is CASSSRVREGEKLFF. The CDR3 DNA is TGTGCCAGCAGCTCACGGGTGAGGGAGGGGGAAAAACTGTTTTTT.

This clone was seen once. CDR3 in DNA: TGTGCCAGCAGCGTAACATCAGTTAGCACAGATACGCAGTATTTT. It codes for CASSVTSVSTDTQYF. V is TRBV9 and J is TRBJ2-3; D is uncertain. The germline V and J ends were trimmed by 1 base and 0 bases, with 9 bases remaining between them. CDR1 and CDR2 (germline): SGDLS, YYNGEE. The CDR3 spans 15 residues.